The sequence of this T cell receptor (beta chain) was determined in a study of cytomegalovirus exposure and HLA in healthy donors. The PCR made use of 60 Vbeta and 13 Jbeta primers. The protocol was immunoSEQ multiplex PCR, while the TCRdb copy is restricted to in-frame clones and leaves out a portion. The sample includes 86,000 or so clones, roughly 80% of them seen just once. V was clipped by 3 bases and J by 4 bases, with 16 bases between them. Germline CDR1 and CDR2: MDHEN and SYDVKM. The CDR3 runs to 16 residues. This rearrangement joins TRBV28 to TRBJ1-5, with TRBD1 as a possible D gene (5 bases). Source material: PBMCs. The source is a woman aged 40-49 years in good health and CMV-seropositive. CDR3 nucleotide sequence: TGTGCCAGCAGTTTTGTCGGAGGGCGGGGGAATCAGCCCCAGCATTTT. Protein sequence: CASSFVGGRGNQPQHF.